The entry below gives a single T cell receptor (beta chain) sequence along with its context. What it binds is not known. PCR amplification relied on 60 Vbeta primers (plus 13 Jbeta primers). The data were produced by immunoSEQ multiplex PCR, yet TCRdb's version contains in-frame clones alone and is incomplete. The sample lists roughly 200,000 clones, about four fifths seen once, with approximately 1.5% in the top ten. This sample was included in a study of cytomegalovirus exposure and HLA in healthy donors. As for the study in general: Under 90% of 300 to 450 genotyped donors fell in the Caucasian-associated ancestry cluster. Whole-study findings and limits: A prior analysis recorded that most TCR beta V segments were productive about 87% or about 30% of the time. Differences between HLA loci emerged in a later analysis of TCR association rates, with DRB1 most and HLA-C fewest.

The CDR3 has 16 amino acids. V was clipped by 4 bases and J by 0 bases, with 12 bases between them. The V gene's germline CDR1 is MGHRA and CDR2 YSYEKL. This clonotype was obtained from a girl between 10 and 17 years old in good health and CMV-seropositive. The material sequenced was PBMCs. The chain has TRBV4-1 and TRBJ1-4, with a weak D call TRBD1 (6 bases). Here the CDR3 DNA reads TGCGCCAGCAGCCGTACGGACAGCCCAACTAATGAAAAACTGTTTTTT. Its translation: CASSRTDSPTNEKLFF.